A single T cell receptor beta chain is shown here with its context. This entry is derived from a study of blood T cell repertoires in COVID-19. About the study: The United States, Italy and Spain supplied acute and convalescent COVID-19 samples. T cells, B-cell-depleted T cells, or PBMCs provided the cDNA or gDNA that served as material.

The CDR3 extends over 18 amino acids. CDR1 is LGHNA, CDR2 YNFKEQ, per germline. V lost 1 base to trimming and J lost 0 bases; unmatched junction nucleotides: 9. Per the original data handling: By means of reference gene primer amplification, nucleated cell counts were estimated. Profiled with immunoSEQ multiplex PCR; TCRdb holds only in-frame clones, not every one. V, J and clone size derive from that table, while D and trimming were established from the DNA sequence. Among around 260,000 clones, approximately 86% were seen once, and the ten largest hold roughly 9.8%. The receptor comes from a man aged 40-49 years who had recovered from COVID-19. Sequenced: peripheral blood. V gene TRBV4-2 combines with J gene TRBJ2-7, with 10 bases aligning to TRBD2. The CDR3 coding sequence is TGTGCCAGCAGCCAAGTTGGGCCTAGCGGGAGTCTCTCCTACGAGCAGTACTTC. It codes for CASSQVGPSGSLSYEQYF.